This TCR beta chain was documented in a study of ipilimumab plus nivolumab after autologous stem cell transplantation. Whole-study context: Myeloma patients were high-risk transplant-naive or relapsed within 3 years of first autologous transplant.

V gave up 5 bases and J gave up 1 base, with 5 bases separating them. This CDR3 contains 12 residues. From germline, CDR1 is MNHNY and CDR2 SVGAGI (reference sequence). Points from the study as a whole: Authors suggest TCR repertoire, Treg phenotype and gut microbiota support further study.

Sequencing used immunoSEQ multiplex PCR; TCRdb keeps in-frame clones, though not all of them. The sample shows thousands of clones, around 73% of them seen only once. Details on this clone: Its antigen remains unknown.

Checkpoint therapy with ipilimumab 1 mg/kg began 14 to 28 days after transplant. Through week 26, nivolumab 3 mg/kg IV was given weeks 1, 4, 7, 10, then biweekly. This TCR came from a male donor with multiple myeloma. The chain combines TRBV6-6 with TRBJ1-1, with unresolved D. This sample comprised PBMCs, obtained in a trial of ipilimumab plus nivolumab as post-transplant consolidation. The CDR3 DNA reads TGTGCCAGCAGTCTCCAGAACACTGAAGCTTTCTTT. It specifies CASSLQNTEAFF.